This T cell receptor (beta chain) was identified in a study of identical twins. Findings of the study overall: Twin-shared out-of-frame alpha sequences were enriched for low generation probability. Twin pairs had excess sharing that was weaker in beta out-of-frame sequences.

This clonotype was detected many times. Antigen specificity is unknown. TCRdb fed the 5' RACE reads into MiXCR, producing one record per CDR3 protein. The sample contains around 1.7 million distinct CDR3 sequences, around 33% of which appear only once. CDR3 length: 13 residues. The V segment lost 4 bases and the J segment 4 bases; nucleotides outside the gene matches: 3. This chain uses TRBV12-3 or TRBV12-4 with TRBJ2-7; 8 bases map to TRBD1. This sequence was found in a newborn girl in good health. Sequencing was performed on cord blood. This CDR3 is CASSWTGFYEQYF. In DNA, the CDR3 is TGTGCCAGCAGTTGGACAGGGTTTTACGAGCAGTACTTC.